This record concerns one TCR beta chain sequence. It has no known antigen specificity. Nothing much larger sits one base from this clone, and base qualities are not available. TCRbeta CDR3 regions were amplified from genomic DNA by means of the immunoSEQ Assay, a bias-controlled multiplex PCR. The authors' analysis ran thus. The number of nucleated cells in each sample was estimated by amplification of reference gene primers within the assay. To quantify the absolute abundance of each unique TCRbeta CDR3 rearrangement, sequence reads were collapsed and filtered. Productive Simpson clonality was computed per sample as the square root of Simpson's diversity index over productive rearrangements. What TCRdb holds here is the immuneACCESS table cut down to in-frame rearrangements. Part of the clones is not present; checked against another copy, under half of the missing clones reflect an unresolved V gene, and the others are unexplained. The D gene and trimming were derived from the DNA, and the V and J assignments and clone size from that table. This sample has 200,000 to 250,000 clones in its table, and approximately 90% of those were observed once. Around 2% of the sample is held by the ten biggest clonotypes.

The source of the sample is a study of blood T cell repertoires in COVID-19 (dated by TCRdb to the early 2020s). Background for the entire study: Samples from collaborators originated in the United States, Italy and Spain and spanned both the acute and convalescent phases of COVID-19. The material from the prospective study consisted of cDNA or gDNA derived from T cells, B-cell-depleted T cells, or PBMCs. Deeply sampled blood TCRbeta repertoires from subjects exposed to, actively infected with, or recovered from COVID-19 were included in the dataset. The repertoires were released in a freely available public database meant as a resource for research on the immune response to SARS-CoV-2. Samples came from the ongoing ImmuneRACE study (first 160 participants) plus 1,254 subjects from 6 global collaborators. Nearly every sample came with metadata listing a de-identified subject ID, COVID-19 status, age in years and sex. HLA class I and class II types, where available, came from metadata supplied by the sample provider rather than from assay-based typing. What the authors observed across the whole study: The amount of clinical and demographic metadata varied by source and participant and was provided uncurated.

V lost 5 bases and J lost 7 bases, and the count of bases not matched to a germline gene is 2. CDR1 and CDR2, per the germline V gene, are SGHAT and FQNNGV. The CDR3 starts with the cysteine, ends with the phenylalanine, and has 13 residues. The read is trimmed to its CDR3 DNA, 39 bases read in frame from base 1. Samples from volunteer blood donors who had recovered from COVID-19 were contributed by a second Seattle source. Whole blood was collected in K2EDTA tubes by collaborating institutions according to the institutions' own protocols. For TCRbeta analysis, collaborators shipped samples in one of three forms: frozen whole blood, isolated PBMCs, or DNA extracted from either of those sample types.

Sequencing was performed on peripheral blood. The chain employs TRBV11-2 and TRBJ2-4; TRBD1 agrees with 10 junctional bases. This TCR derives from a woman aged 40 to 49 who had recovered from COVID-19. The DNA reads as follows: TGTGCCAGCAGCGCGGACAGGGGGAACATTCAGTACTTC. Its protein reads: CASSADRGNIQYF.